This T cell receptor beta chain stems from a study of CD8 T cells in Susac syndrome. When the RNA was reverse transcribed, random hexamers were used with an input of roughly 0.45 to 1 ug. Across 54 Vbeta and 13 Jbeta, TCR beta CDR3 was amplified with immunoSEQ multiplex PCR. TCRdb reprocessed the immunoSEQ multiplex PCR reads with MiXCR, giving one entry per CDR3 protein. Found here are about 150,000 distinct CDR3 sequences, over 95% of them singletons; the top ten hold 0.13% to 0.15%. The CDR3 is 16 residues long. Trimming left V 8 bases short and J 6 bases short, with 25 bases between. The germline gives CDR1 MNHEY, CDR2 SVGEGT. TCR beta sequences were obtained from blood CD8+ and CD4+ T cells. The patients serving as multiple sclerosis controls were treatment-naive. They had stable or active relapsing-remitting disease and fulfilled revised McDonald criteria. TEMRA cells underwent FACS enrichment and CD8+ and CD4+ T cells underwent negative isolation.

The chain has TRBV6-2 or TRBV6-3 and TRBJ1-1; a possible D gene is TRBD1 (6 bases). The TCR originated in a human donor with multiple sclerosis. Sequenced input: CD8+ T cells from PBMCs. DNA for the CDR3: TGTGCCAGCGGTAACAACAGGGTCCCGCGGGGTGCTGAAGCTTTCTTT. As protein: CASGNNRVPRGAEAFF.